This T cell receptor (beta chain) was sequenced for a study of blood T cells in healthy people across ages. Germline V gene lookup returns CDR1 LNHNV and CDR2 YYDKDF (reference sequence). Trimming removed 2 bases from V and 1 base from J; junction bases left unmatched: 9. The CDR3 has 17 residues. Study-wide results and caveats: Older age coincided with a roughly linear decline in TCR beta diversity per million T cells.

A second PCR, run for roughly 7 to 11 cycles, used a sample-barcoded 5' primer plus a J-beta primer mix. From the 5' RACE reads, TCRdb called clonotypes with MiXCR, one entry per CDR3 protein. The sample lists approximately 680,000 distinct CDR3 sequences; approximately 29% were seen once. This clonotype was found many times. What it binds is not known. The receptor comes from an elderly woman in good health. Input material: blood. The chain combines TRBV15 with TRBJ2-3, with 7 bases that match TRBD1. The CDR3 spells CATSRSYLGTGTDTQYF. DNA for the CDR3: TGTGCCACCAGCAGATCTTACTTAGGGACAGGCACAGATACGCAGTATTTT.